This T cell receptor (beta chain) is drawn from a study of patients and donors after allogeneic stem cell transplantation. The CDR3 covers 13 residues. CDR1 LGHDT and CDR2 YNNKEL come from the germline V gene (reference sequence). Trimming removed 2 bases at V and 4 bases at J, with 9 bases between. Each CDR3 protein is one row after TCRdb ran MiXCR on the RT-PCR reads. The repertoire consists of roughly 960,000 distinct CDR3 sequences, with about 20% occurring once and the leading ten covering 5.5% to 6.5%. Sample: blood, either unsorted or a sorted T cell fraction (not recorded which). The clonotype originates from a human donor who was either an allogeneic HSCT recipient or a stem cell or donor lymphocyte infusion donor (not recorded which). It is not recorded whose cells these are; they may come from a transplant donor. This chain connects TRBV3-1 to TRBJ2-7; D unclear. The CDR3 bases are TGTGCCAGCAGCCAATCCGCCAGGTACGAGCAGTACTTC. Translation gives CASSQSARYEQYF.